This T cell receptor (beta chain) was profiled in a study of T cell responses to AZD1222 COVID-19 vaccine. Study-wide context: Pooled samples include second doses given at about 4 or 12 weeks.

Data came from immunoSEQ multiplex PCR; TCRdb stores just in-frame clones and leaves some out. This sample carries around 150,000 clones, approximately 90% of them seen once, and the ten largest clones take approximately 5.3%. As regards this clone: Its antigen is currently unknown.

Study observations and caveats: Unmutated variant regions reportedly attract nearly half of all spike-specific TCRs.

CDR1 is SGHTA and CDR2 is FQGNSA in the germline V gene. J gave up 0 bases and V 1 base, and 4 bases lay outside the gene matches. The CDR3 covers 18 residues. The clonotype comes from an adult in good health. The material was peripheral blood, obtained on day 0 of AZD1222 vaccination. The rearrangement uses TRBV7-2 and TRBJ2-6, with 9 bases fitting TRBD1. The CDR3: CASSLVGTGFSGANVLTF. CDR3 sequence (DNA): TGTGCCAGCAGCTTAGTGGGGACAGGGTTCTCTGGGGCCAACGTCCTGACTTTC. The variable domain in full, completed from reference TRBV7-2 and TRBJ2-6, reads GAGVSQSPSNKVTEKGKDVELRCDPISGHTALYWYRQSLGQGLEFLIYFQGNSAPDKSGLPSDRFSAERTGGSVSTLTIQRTQQEDSAVYLCASSLVGTGFSGANVLTFGAGSRLTVL.